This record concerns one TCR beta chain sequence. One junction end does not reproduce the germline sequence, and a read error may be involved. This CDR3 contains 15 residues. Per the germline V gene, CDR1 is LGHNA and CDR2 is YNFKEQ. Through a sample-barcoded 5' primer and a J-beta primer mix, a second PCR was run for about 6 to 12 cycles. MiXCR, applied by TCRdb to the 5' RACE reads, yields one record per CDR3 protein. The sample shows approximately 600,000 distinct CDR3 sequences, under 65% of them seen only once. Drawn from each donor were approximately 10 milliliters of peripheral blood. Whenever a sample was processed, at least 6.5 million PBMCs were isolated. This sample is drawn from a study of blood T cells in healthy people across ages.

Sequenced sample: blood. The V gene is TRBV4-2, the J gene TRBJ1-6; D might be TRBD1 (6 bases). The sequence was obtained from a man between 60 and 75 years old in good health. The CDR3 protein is CASSHEKGEGSPPHF. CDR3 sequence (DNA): TGTGCCAGCAGCCATGAGAAGGGGGAAGGTTCACCCCCCCACTTT.